This T cell receptor (beta chain) was identified in a study of T cells expressing NK-cell markers. Study context: Seven of eight sequenced donors tested HCMV-seropositive; one tested seronegative. Study conclusions and caveats: In 5 to 7 donors, dominant CD3+CD56+NKG2C+ clones formed about 1.0-7.0% of CD8+ cells.

TCRdb reworked the 5' RACE reads into one entry per CDR3 protein, no DNA. The sample's table shows approximately 150,000 distinct CDR3 sequences. About this clonotype: Its antigen is unidentified.

Germline lookup yields CDR1 DFQATT and CDR2 SNEGSKA (reference sequence). The CDR3 runs 15 residues. Sequenced material: blood T cells: a sorted CD56 or NKG2C T cell subset, CD4+ or CD8+ T cells, or bulk PBMC T cells (not recorded which). This receptor was taken from a man aged 18-30 years in good health. The chain is built from TRBV20-1 and TRBJ2-7; TCRdb indicates TRBD1, and absent DNA this call remains unverified. CDR3 region: CSARGVGAYSYEQYF.